This entry describes one T cell receptor (beta chain). The clone's antigen remains unknown. The record has no base qualities; no much larger clone is one base away. TCRbeta CDR3 regions were amplified from genomic DNA by means of the immunoSEQ Assay, a bias-controlled multiplex PCR. Under the source paper's analysis protocol: Nucleated cell counts per sample were estimated from amplification of reference gene primers within the assay. To quantify the absolute abundance of each unique TCRbeta CDR3 rearrangement, sequence reads were collapsed and filtered. For each sample, productive Simpson clonality was calculated as the square root of Simpson's diversity index over productive rearrangements. TCRdb provides this immuneACCESS table in a form limited to in-frame rearrangements. Some clones are lacking; in checked studies, under half of them reflect an unresolved V gene, and why the rest are absent is not known. V and J calls and clone size are copied from that table; D and trimming were computed from the DNA. The sample table shows about 120,000 clones, and around nine tenths are seen once. Approximately 8% of the sample belongs to the ten largest clones.

The sample belongs to a study of blood T cell repertoires in COVID-19 (dated by TCRdb to about 2020). With respect to the entire study: The collaborator samples originated in the United States, Italy and Spain and spanned the acute and convalescent phases of COVID-19. The prospective study material was composed of cDNA or gDNA derived from T cells, B-cell-depleted T cells, or PBMCs. The dataset comprised deeply sampled blood TCRbeta repertoires from subjects exposed to, actively infected with, or recovered from COVID-19. A freely available public database, intended as a resource for researchers studying the immune response to SARS-CoV-2, is where the repertoires were released. Samples came from the ongoing ImmuneRACE study (first 160 participants) plus 1,254 subjects from 6 global collaborators. A de-identified subject ID, COVID-19 status, age in years and sex were almost always included in the sample metadata. Where available, HLA class I and class II types were taken from metadata supplied by the sample provider and were not determined by assay-based typing.

Broader findings and caveats from the paper: The quantity of clinical and demographic metadata differed by source and by participant and was supplied without curation.

The CDR3 contains 14 residues, cysteine and phenylalanine counted. The CDR3 DNA has 42 bases and is translated from base 1. V loses 4 bases of germline sequence and J loses 3 bases, and the interval between the two ends is 13 bases. As encoded in the germline V gene, CDR1 is MGHRA while CDR2 is YSYEKL. Each collaborating institution followed its own protocols to collect whole blood in K2EDTA tubes. For TCRbeta analysis, collaborators shipped samples as frozen whole blood, isolated PBMCs, or DNA extracted from either of those sample types. The clonotype was recovered from a man aged 45-60 years with acute or convalescent COVID-19. Sample: peripheral blood. The chain links TRBV4-1 with TRBJ2-7, with TRBD2 as a weak D call on 7 bases. CDR3 loop: CASSRERGGYEQYF. The DNA is as follows: TGCGCCAGCAGCCGCGAAAGGGGGGGCTACGAGCAGTACTTC.